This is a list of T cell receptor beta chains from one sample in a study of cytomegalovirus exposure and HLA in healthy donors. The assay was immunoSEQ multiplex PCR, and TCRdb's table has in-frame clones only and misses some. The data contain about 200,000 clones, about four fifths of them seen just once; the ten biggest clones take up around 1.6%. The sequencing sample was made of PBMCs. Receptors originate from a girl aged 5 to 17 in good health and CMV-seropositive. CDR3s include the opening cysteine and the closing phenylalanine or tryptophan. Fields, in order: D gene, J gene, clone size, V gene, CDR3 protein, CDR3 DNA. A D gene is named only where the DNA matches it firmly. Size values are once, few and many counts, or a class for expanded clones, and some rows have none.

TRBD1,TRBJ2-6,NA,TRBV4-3,CASSRETGAGANVLTF,TGCGCCAGCAGCCGAGAGACAGGGGCTGGGGCCAACGTCCTGACTTTC
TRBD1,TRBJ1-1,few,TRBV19,CAMTGTGTEAFF,TGTGCCATGACAGGGACCGGCACTGAAGCTTTCTTT
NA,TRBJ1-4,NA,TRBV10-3,CATLRGGGTNEKLFF,TGTGCCACCCTCCGGGGAGGGGGGACTAATGAAAAACTGTTTTTT
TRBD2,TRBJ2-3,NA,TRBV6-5,CASSSILAGGSDTQYF,TGTGCCAGCAGTTCTATTCTAGCGGGGGGGTCAGATACGCAGTATTTT
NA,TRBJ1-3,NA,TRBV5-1,CASSLETDVSGNTIYF,TGCGCCAGCAGCCTCGAGACAGACGTCTCTGGAAACACCATATATTTT
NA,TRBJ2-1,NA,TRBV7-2,CASSLPARGYNEQFF,TGTGCCAGCAGCTTACCGGCCCGAGGGTACAATGAGCAGTTCTTC
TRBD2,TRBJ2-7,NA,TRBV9,CASSGPGLYIYEQYF,TGTGCCAGCAGCGGACCGGGACTATATATCTACGAGCAGTACTTC
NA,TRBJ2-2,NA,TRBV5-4,CASSPASDKNTGELFF,TGTGCCAGCAGCCCGGCGTCGGACAAGAACACCGGGGAGCTGTTTTTT
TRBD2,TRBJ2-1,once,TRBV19,CASSITGQRGGALRQFF,TGTGCCAGTAGTATAACCGGGCAGCGCGGGGGGGCCTTACGGCAGTTCTTC
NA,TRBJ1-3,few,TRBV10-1,CASSAGAGSGNTIYF,TGCGCCAGCAGTGCAGGGGCAGGCTCTGGAAACACCATATATTTT
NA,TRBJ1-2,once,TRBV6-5,CASSYGRVNYGYTF,TGTGCCAGCAGTTACGGCAGGGTGAACTATGGCTACACCTTC
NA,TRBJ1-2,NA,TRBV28,CASRAGTLMGYTF,TGTGCCAGCAGGGCCGGGACACTCATGGGCTACACCTTC
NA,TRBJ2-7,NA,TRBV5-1,CASSGEAEQYF,TGCGCCAGCAGCGGGGAGGCCGAGCAGTACTTC
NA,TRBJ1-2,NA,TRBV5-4,CASSLAEYGYTF,TGTGCCAGCAGCTTGGCCGAGTATGGCTACACCTTC
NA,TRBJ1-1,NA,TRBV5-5,CASSLVLGQALNTEAFF,TGTGCCAGCAGCTTGGTCTTGGGGCAGGCCTTGAACACTGAAGCTTTCTTT
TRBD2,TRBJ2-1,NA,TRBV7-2,CASSYSGGVSNEQFF,TGTGCCAGCAGCTATAGCGGGGGGGTATCGAATGAGCAGTTCTTC
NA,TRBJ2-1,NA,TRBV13,CASSFPRDEQFF,TGTGCCAGCAGCTTTCCGCGCGATGAGCAGTTCTTC
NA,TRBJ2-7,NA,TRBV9,CASSVAGTPYEQYF,TGTGCCAGCAGCGTAGCGGGTACTCCCTACGAGCAGTACTTC
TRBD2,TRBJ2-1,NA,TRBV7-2,CASIPGAGGYNEQFF,TGTGCCAGCATCCCCGGGGCGGGGGGGTACAATGAGCAGTTCTTC
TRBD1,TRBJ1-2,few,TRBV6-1,CASKVVGGEGDGYTF,TGTGCCAGCAAGGTAGTAGGGGGCGAAGGGGATGGCTACACCTTC
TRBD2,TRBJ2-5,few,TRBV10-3,CAIGSSGGAEETQYF,TGTGCCATCGGATCTAGCGGGGGGGCCGAGGAGACCCAGTACTTC
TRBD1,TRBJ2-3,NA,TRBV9,CASSGQGSDTQYF,TGTGCCAGCAGCGGACAGGGTTCAGATACGCAGTATTTT
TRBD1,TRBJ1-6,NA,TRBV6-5,CASRTGGFYNSPLHF,TGTGCCAGCAGGACAGGGGGTTTCTATAATTCACCCCTCCACTTT
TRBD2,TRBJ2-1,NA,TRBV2,CASSPWGGGAIHINEQFF,TGTGCCAGCAGTCCGTGGGGCGGGGGGGCAATCCACATCAATGAGCAGTTCTTC
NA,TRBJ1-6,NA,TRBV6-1,CASSPRGQENSPLHF,TGTGCCAGCAGCCCCAGGGGCCAAGAGAATTCACCCCTCCACTTT
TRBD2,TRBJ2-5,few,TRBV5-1,CASSLAGGQETQYF,TGCGCCAGCAGCTTGGCGGGGGGCCAAGAGACCCAGTACTTC
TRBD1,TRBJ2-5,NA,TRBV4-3,CASSQVPGPTGGGETQYF,TGCGCCAGCAGCCAAGTACCCGGACCCACAGGGGGTGGTGAGACCCAGTACTTC
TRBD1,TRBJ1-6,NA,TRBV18,CASSPTGRNGGSPLHF,TGTGCCAGCTCACCGACAGGGCGAAATGGAGGTTCACCCCTCCACTTT
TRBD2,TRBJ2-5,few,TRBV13,CASSSRGLAGLGTQYF,TGTGCCAGCAGCTCCCGTGGACTAGCGGGACTGGGGACCCAGTACTTC
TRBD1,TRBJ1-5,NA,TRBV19,CASSTGTGNQPQHF,TGTGCCAGTAGTACAGGGACAGGGAATCAGCCCCAGCATTTT
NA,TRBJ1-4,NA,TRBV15,CATSRDRYSHSTNEKLFF,TGTGCCACCAGCAGAGATCGATACAGTCACTCAACTAATGAAAAACTGTTTTTT
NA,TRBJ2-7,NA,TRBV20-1,CSANQGYEQYF,TGCAGTGCTAATCAGGGGTACGAGCAGTACTTC
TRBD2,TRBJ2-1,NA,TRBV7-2,CASSPRGLGRGDNEQFF,TGTGCCAGCAGCCCACGGGGCCTAGGGAGGGGTGACAATGAGCAGTTCTTC
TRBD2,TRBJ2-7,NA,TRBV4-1,CASSPSGESEQYF,TGCGCCAGCAGCCCCAGCGGGGAGAGCGAGCAGTACTTC
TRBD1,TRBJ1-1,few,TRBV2,CASRRTGMNMNTEAFF,TGTGCCAGCAGACGGACAGGGATGAACATGAACACTGAAGCTTTCTTT
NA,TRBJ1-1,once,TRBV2,CASSEFAPTFF,TGTGCCAGCAGTGAGTTTGCGCCCACTTTCTTT
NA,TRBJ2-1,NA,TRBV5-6,CASSLGTYNEQFF,TGTGCCAGCAGCTTGGGGACATACAATGAGCAGTTCTTC
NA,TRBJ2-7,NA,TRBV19,CASSRTASYEQYF,TGTGCCAGTAGTAGGACAGCTTCCTACGAGCAGTACTTC
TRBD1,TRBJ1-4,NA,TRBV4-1,CASSQGVGRGTEKLFF,TGCGCCAGCAGCCAAGGGGTTGGCAGGGGGACTGAAAAACTGTTTTTT
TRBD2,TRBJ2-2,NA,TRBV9,CASSVGSGGNTGELFF,TGTGCCAGCAGCGTAGGGTCGGGGGGGAACACCGGGGAGCTGTTTTTT
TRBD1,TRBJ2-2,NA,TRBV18,CASSPRTGLDPNTGELFF,TGTGCCAGCTCACCACGGACAGGCCTCGACCCGAACACCGGGGAGCTGTTTTTT
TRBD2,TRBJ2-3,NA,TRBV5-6,CASSVASGATDTQYF,TGTGCCAGCAGCGTAGCTAGCGGGGCTACAGATACGCAGTATTTT
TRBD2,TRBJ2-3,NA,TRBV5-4,CAGGTGGPADTQYF,TGTGCCGGGGGAACGGGGGGGCCAGCAGATACGCAGTATTTT
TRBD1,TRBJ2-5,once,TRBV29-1,CSAQQGIVGETQYF,TGCAGCGCTCAACAGGGGATAGTTGGGGAGACCCAGTACTTC
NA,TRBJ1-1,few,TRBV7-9,CASSSDRQVNTEAFF,TGTGCCAGCAGTTCCGACCGACAGGTGAACACTGAAGCTTTCTTT
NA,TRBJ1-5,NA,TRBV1,CTSSQTGQNQPQHF,TGCACCAGCAGCCAGACAGGGCAAAATCAGCCCCAGCATTTT
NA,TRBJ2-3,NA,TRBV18,CASSTTTDTQYF,TGTGCCAGCTCAACAACGACAGATACGCAGTATTTT
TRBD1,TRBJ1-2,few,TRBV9,CASSPRTGGSYGYTF,TGTGCCAGCAGCCCTCGGACAGGGGGCAGCTATGGCTACACCTTC
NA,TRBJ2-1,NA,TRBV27,CASSSQLGGMINEQFF,TGTGCCAGCAGTTCTCAGCTTGGGGGCATGATCAATGAGCAGTTCTTC
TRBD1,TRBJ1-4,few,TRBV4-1,CASSQYGTGVDEKLFF,TGCGCCAGCAGCCAATATGGGACAGGGGTGGATGAAAAACTGTTTTTT
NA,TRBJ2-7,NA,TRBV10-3,CAISESPLQGGEQYF,TGTGCCATCAGTGAGTCCCCCCTTCAGGGGGGTGAGCAGTACTTC
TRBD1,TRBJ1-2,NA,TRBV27,CASSPTGEANYGYTF,TGTGCCAGCAGTCCGACAGGGGAAGCTAACTATGGCTACACCTTC
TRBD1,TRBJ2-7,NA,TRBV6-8,CASSYSISQGGYEQYF,TGTGCCAGCAGTTACTCGATCTCACAGGGGGGCTACGAGCAGTACTTC
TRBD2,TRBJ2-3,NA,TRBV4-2,CASSRRAGTSAADTQYF,TGTGCCAGCAGCAGACGGGCCGGGACTAGCGCGGCGGATACGCAGTATTTT
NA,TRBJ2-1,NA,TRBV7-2,CASSLLAGPYNEQFF,TGTGCCAGCAGCCTACTTGCGGGGCCCTACAATGAGCAGTTCTTC
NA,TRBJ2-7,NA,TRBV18,CASSPPVPAISYEQYF,TGTGCCAGCTCACCGCCGGTACCAGCGATCTCCTACGAGCAGTACTTC
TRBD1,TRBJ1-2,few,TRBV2,CASSAQGGGGYTF,TGTGCCAGCAGTGCACAGGGGGGGGGTGGCTACACCTTC